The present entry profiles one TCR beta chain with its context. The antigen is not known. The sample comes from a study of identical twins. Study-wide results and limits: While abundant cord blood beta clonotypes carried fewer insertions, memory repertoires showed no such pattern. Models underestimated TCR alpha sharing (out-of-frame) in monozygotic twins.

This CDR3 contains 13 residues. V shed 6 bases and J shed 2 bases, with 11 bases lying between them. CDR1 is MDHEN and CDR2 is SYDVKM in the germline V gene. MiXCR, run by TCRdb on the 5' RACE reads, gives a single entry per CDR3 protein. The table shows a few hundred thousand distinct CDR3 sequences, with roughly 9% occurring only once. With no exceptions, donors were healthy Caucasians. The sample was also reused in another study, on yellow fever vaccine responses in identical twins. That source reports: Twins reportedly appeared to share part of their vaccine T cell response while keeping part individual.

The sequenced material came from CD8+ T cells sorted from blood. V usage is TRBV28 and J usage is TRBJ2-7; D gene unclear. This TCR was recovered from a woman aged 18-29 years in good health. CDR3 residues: CASSQIPPYEQYF. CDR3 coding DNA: TGTGCCAGCAGCCAAATTCCCCCCTACGAGCAGTACTTC.